This T cell receptor beta chain originates from a study of T cell responses to AZD1222 COVID-19 vaccine. General study findings and limits: Repertoires were collected only later (after the peak T cell response had occurred). Donors were chiefly white British, with a greater number of females, and clonal diversity was perhaps underestimated.

The table came from immunoSEQ multiplex PCR; TCRdb's copy has only in-frame clones and leaves some out. The sample has about 150,000 clones; roughly nine tenths are singletons. Trimming cost V 3 bases and J 10 bases, with 7 bases left between them. CDR3 length equals 10 residues. The V gene's germline CDR1 is SNHLY and CDR2 FYNNEI. For this clone: No antigen is known for it.

This TCR was recovered from an adult who had recovered from COVID-19. Sequencing used peripheral blood, obtained after recovery from COVID-19. The chain has TRBV2 and TRBJ2-7, with unresolved D. CDR3 sequence reads: CASSESRQYF. Here the CDR3 DNA reads TGTGCCAGCAGTGAGAGCCGTCAGTACTTC.